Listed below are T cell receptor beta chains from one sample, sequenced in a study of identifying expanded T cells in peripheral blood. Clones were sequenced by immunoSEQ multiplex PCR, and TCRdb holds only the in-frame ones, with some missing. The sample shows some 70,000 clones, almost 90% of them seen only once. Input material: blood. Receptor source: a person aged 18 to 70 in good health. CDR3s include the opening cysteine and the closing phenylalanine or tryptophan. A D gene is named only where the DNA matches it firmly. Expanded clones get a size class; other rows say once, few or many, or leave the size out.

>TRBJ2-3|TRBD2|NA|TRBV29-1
TGCAGCACACTAGCGGGGACCACAGATACGCAGTATTTT
CSTLAGTTDTQYF
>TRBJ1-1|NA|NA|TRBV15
TGTGCCACCAGCAGAGATCTAAACACTGAAGCTTTCTTT
CATSRDLNTEAFF
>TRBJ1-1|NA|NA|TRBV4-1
TGCGCCAGCAGCCAGCGGACAGACTACACTGAAGCTTTCTTT
CASSQRTDYTEAFF
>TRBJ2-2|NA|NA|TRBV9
TGTGCCAGCGCTGAGCAGGGCGGGGACACCGGGGAGCTGTTTTTT
CASAEQGGDTGELFF
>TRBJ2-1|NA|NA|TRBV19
TGTGCCAGTAGTGACAACTACAATGAGCAGTTCTTC
CASSDNYNEQFF
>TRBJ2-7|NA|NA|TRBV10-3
TGTGCCATCGGTGAGGGGTTGCGGGAAGGGGAGCAGTACTTC
CAIGEGLREGEQYF
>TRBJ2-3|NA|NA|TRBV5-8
TGTGCCAGCAGCTTGCAAAGTTACAGCACAGATACGCAGTATTTT
CASSLQSYSTDTQYF
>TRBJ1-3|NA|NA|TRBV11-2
TGTGCCAGCAGCTTAGGTCGGGGGTCCAGAAACACCATATATTTT
CASSLGRGSRNTIYF
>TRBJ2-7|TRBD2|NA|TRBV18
TGTGCCAGCTCTCCCACCGCCACTAGCGGGGGGGCGGCCGAGCAGTACTTC
CASSPTATSGGAAEQYF
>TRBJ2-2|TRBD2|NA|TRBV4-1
TGCGCCAGCAGCCAAGTAGCGGGGGCTGGGGGTGCCGGGGAGCTGTTTTTT
CASSQVAGAGGAGELFF
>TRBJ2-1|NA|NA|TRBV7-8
TGTGCCAGCAGCTTAATGTCAGTATACAATGAGCAGTTCTTC
CASSLMSVYNEQFF
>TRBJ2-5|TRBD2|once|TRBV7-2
TGTGCCAGCAGCTTAAGCGGGAGGGCCGAGGAGACCCAGTACTTC
CASSLSGRAEETQYF
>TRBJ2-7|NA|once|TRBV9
TGTGCCAGCAGCGTAGCGGGGCGCCCGGGGTACGAGCAGTACTTC
CASSVAGRPGYEQYF
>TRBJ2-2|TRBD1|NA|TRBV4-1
TGCGCCAATTCAGCCGGGACAGGGGATCCCGGGGAGCTGTTTTTT
CANSAGTGDPGELFF
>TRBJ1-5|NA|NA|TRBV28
TGTGCCAGCAGTTCCCCAGTTACAGGGCTGTTCAATCAGCCCCAGCATTTT
CASSSPVTGLFNQPQHF
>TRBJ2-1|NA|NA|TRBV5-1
TGCGCCAGCAGCTTGAACCAGCGCGGACAAAATGAGCAGTTCTTC
CASSLNQRGQNEQFF
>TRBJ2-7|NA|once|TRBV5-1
TGCGCCAGCAGCTTGTCAGGGGACGAGCAGTACTTC
CASSLSGDEQYF
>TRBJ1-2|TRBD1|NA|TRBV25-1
TGTGCCAGCAGTGATTGGTATTCCCCGGGACAGGATCATGGCTACACCTTC
CASSDWYSPGQDHGYTF
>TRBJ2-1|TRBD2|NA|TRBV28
TGTGCCAGCACTCCCCCCGGCGGCGGGGACTACTCCGAGCAGTTCTTC
CASTPPGGGDYSEQFF
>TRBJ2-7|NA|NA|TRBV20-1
TGCAGTGCTAGAGAGGACAGCGAGCAGTACTTC
CSAREDSEQYF
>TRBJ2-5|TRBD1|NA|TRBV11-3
TGTGCCAGCAGTCAGGGGGCCACAGTCCAAGAGACCCAGTACTTC
CASSQGATVQETQYF
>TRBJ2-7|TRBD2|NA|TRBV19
TGTGCCAGTAGTATCGGGGGACTAGCCGACTCCTACGAGCAGTACTTC
CASSIGGLADSYEQYF
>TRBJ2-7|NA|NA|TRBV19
TGTGCCAGTAGGGTGAGTGAAAAGTACGAGCAGTACTTC
CASRVSEKYEQYF
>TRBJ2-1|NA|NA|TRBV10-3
TGTGCCATCAGTGACCGGGAAAATGAGCAGTTCTTC
CAISDRENEQFF
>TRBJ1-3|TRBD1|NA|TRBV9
TGTGCCAGCAGCATGTCCGGGACAGGGGAAGATGGGCAGGACACCATATATTTT
CASSMSGTGEDGQDTIYF
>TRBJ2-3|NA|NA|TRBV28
TGTGCCAGCAGTCCCCCTTTGGATACGCAGTATTTT
CASSPPLDTQYF
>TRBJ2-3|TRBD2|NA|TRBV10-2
TGCGCCAGCAGTGTATCTGCGGGGGGGACCCCTAGCACAGATACGCAGTATTTT
CASSVSAGGTPSTDTQYF
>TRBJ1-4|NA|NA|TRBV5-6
TGTGCCAGCAGCTTGGGAGCGGGCGGAGTTGAAAAACTGTTTTTT
CASSLGAGGVEKLFF
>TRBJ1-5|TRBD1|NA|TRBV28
TGTGCCAGCAGGGCTACAGGGGACAATCAGCCCCAGCATTTT
CASRATGDNQPQHF
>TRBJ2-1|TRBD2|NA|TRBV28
TGTGCCAGCAGTCTTCTAGCGGGAGCTTTCCTCAATGAGCAGTTCTTC
CASSLLAGAFLNEQFF
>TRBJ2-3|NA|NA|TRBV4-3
TGCGCCAGCAGCCAAGCTCCGGGGGCTAGCACAGATACGCAGTATTTT
CASSQAPGASTDTQYF
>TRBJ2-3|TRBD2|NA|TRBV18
TGTGCCAGCTCACCTAGGCGGCTAGCGGGATCCACAGATACGCAGTATTTT
CASSPRRLAGSTDTQYF
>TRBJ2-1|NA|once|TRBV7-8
TGTGCCAGCAGTCTCCCTGGGGGGGAGCAGTTCTTC
CASSLPGGEQFF
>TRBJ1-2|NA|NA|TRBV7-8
TGTGCCAGCAGCTTATTTGCAATCCCCCTAGCTAACTATGGCTACACCTTC
CASSLFAIPLANYGYTF
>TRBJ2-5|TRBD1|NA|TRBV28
TGTGCCAGCAGCCCCCTCCGACAGGGATACGAGACCCAGTACTTC
CASSPLRQGYETQYF
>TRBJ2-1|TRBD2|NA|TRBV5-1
TGCGCCAGCAGCTACTTCAGCGGGGGGGCCGGCAATGAGCAGTTCTTC
CASSYFSGGAGNEQFF
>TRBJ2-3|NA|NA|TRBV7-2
TGTGCCAGCAGCCCCGAGGGTGTTAATACGCAGTATTTT
CASSPEGVNTQYF
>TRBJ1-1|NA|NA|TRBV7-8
TGTGCCAGCAGCTTAGGCGGAGGGGAGAACACTGAAGCTTTCTTT
CASSLGGGENTEAFF
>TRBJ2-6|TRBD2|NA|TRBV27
TGTGCCAGCAGTTCGATTACTAGCGGAAAGAGCTCTGGGGCCAACGTCCTGACTTTC
CASSSITSGKSSGANVLTF
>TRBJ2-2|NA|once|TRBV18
TGTGCCAGCTCACCACCGGGCCGCACCGGGGAGCTGTTTTTT
CASSPPGRTGELFF
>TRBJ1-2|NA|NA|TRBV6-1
TGTGCCAGCAGTGATGGAGGGAGTAACTATGGCTACACCTTC
CASSDGGSNYGYTF
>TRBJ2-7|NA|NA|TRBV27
TGTGCCAGCGGCCCGGGGTCCTACGAGCAGTACTTC
CASGPGSYEQYF
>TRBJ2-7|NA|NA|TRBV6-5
TGTGCCAGCAGCTCTAGAAAACAGGGAGAGCAGTACTTC
CASSSRKQGEQYF
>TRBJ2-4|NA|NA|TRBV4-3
TGCGCCAGCAGCCAAGGAGGGGGGCTAGCCAAAAACATTCAGTACTTC
CASSQGGGLAKNIQYF
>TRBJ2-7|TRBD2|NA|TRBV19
TGTGCCAGTAGTCCGCGGTACTCAGCGGGAGGGCCCGCCTACGAGCAGTACTTC
CASSPRYSAGGPAYEQYF
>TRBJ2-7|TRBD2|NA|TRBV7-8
TGTGCCAGCAGCTTAGATTGGGGAGGGCCGTTGTCCGAGCAGTACTTC
CASSLDWGGPLSEQYF
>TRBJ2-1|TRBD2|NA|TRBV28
TGTGCCAGCAGTTTAATCCGGGAGGTTCACAATGAGCAGTTCTTC
CASSLIREVHNEQFF
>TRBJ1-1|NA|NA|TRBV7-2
TGTGCCAGCAGCTTAGGGTCAGGGTTCTACACTGAAGCTTTCTTT
CASSLGSGFYTEAFF
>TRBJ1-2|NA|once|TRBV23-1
TGCGCCAGCAGTCAATCGTGGCAGCAAGTTAACTATGGCTACACCTTC
CASSQSWQQVNYGYTF